These 20 T cell receptor beta chains share one sample of origin, sequenced in a study of ipilimumab plus nivolumab after autologous stem cell transplantation. This table comes from immunoSEQ multiplex PCR, and its TCRdb copy is limited to in-frame clones, with some not included. The data hold about 10,000 clones, with 67% observed a single time. The sample here was PBMCs, taken in a trial of ipilimumab plus nivolumab as post-transplant consolidation. These receptors originate from a female donor with multiple myeloma.

This rearrangement joins TRBV2 to TRBJ2-5; the match to TRBD2 covers 11 bases. The germline gives CDR1 SNHLY, CDR2 FYNNEI. This CDR3 has 14 residues. With V trimmed by 9 bases and J by 5 bases, 8 bases remained unmatched. The CDR3 DNA is TGTGCCAGTGGTCCGGGACTAGCGGTCGAGACCCAGTACTTC. It is translated as CASGPGLAVETQYF.

The rearrangement links TRBV27 to TRBJ2-1; possibly TRBD2 for D (5 bases). V shed 3 bases and J shed 9 bases, with 12 bases lying between them. Germline V gene sequence: CDR1 MNHEY, CDR2 SMNVEV (reference sequence). This CDR3 is 13 amino acids long. CDR3: CASSFPGYGEQFF. CDR3 nucleotide sequence: TGTGCCAGCAGTTTTCCGGGATACGGTGAGCAGTTCTTC.

This clone ranks as medium-sized (0.01 to 0.1%). Different DNA sequences within this sample yield the same CDR3. The rearrangement uses TRBV27 and TRBJ2-2; D unresolved. The germline V and J ends were trimmed by 5 bases and 7 bases, with 8 bases remaining between them. The CDR3 runs 12 residues. Germline loops: CDR1 MNHEY, CDR2 SMNVEV (reference sequence). In DNA, the CDR3 is TGTGCCAGCAGTCATCCGAGCGGGGAGCTGTTTTTT. Its translation: CASSHPSGELFF.

The chain joins TRBV5-1 to TRBJ1-3; D perhaps matches TRBD1 (5 bases). The CDR3 consists of 15 residues. Per the germline V gene, CDR1 is SGHRS and CDR2 is YFSETQ. Trimming took 0 bases from V and 1 from J, leaving 8 bases between them. CDR3 in amino acids: CASSLVGGSGNTIYF. CDR3 sequence (DNA): TGCGCCAGCAGCTTGGTCGGGGGTTCTGGAAACACCATATATTTT.

This clone is termed medium-sized. The rearrangement joins TRBV10-1 to TRBJ1-1, with 7 bases aligning to TRBD1. The ends lost 3 bases at V and 1 base at J; junction bases unmatched: 5. The CDR3 extends over 15 amino acids. CDR1 and CDR2 (germline): WNHNN, SYGVQD (reference sequence). CDR3 coding DNA: TGCGCCAGCAGTGATTCGACAGGGAAGAACACTGAAGCTTTCTTT. It encodes CASSDSTGKNTEAFF.

This clone was found a few times. The CDR3 loop is CASSLPGGALHF. The CDR3 DNA reads as TGTGCCAGCAGTTTACCGGGAGGGGCCCTCCACTTT. The V call is TRBV27, the J call TRBJ1-6, with a weak D call TRBD1 (5 bases). The CDR3 extends over 12 amino acids. V dropped 2 bases and J dropped 14 bases, with 10 bases sitting between them. Looked up from germline, CDR1 is MNHEY and CDR2 is SMNVEV (reference sequence).

In its sample, this clone was seen once. The chain recombines TRBV2 with TRBJ2-6; D is uncertain. In germline, CDR1 is SNHLY, CDR2 FYNNEI. The V end was cut by 7 bases, the J end by 2 bases, with 9 bases between. The CDR3 totals 14 residues. Written as DNA, the CDR3 is TGTGCCAGCAACCAGGCAACTGGGGCCAACGTCCTGACTTTC. Its protein is CASNQATGANVLTF.

V usage is TRBV28 and J usage is TRBJ2-7, with D possibly TRBD1 on 5 matching bases. V was clipped by 8 bases and J by 0 bases, with 14 bases between them. Germline V CDR1 and CDR2: MDHEN, SYDVKM. This CDR3 spans 14 amino acids. CDR3 sequence: CASAGLTNSYEQYF. CDR3 bases: TGTGCCAGCGCAGGGTTAACCAACTCCTACGAGCAGTACTTC.

The rearrangement links TRBV28 to TRBJ1-1; D is undetermined. Germline loops: CDR1 MDHEN, CDR2 SYDVKM. Trimming took off 6 bases at V and 1 base at J, with 15 bases between the two ends. CDR3 length: 15 residues. CDR3 sequence reads: CASSLYAGENTEAFF. CDR3 DNA: TGTGCCAGCAGCCTTTATGCCGGAGAGAACACTGAAGCTTTCTTT.

This clone appeared a single time. The chain carries TRBV5-4 and TRBJ2-4; D is possibly TRBD2 (5 bases). CDR3 length: 14 residues. V was cut by 4 bases and J by 7 bases, with 15 bases left in between. Germline values: CDR1 SGHNT, CDR2 YYREEE (reference sequence). CDR3 DNA sequence: TGTGCCAGCAGCCTCCTTGGCGGGTTGAACATTCAGTACTTC. Translation: CASSLLGGLNIQYF.

Comments on this clone: An end of the junction differs from the germline gene, which may be a read error. The J gene is TRBJ2-7, the V gene TRBV6-4; D perhaps matches TRBD1 (6 bases). Germline V gene lookup returns CDR1 MRHNA and CDR2 SNTAGT. The CDR3 totals 14 residues. CDR3: CASSYSQGRYEQYF. CDR3 coding DNA: TGTGCCAGCAGTTACTCGCAGGGGCGCTACGAGCAGTACTTC.

This clone showed up just once. The V and J genes are TRBV19 and TRBJ2-1, with D possibly matching TRBD2 (5 bases). Trimming took 6 bases from V and 7 from J, leaving 7 bases between them. Germline V gene data show CDR1 as LNHDA and CDR2 as SQIVND (reference sequence). This CDR3 has 11 amino acids. CDR3: CASRGVNEQFF. CDR3 DNA: TGTGCCAGTAGGGGAGTGAATGAGCAGTTCTTC.

This clone showed up just a few times. The rearrangement joins TRBV10-3 to TRBJ1-1; tentative D call: TRBD1 (6 bases). Germline loops: CDR1 ENHRY, CDR2 SYGVKD. The CDR3 contains 15 residues. Between the trimmed V and J ends, which lost 7 bases and 3 bases, there was a span of 18 bases. CDR3 amino acids: CAIKGGMGGDTEAFF. The CDR3, as DNA: TGTGCCATCAAAGGGGGTATGGGAGGGGACACTGAAGCTTTCTTT.

The V gene is TRBV28, the J gene TRBJ1-2; D perhaps matches TRBD1 (6 bases). The CDR3 has 14 amino acids. Trimming left V 3 bases short and J 8 bases short, with 16 bases between. The germline V gene has CDR1 MDHEN and CDR2 SYDVKM. CDR3 region: CASSFEAGARGYTF. The DNA for the CDR3 is TGTGCCAGCAGTTTTGAGGCAGGGGCGAGGGGCTACACCTTC.

Notes on this clone: An end of the junction differs from the germline gene, which may be a read error. This chain joins TRBV4-1 and TRBJ2-2, with 14 bases fitting TRBD2. This CDR3 contains 20 residues. Looked up from germline, CDR1 is MGHRA and CDR2 is YSYEKL. The CDR3 protein is CASSRMGLAGANWGHRGAVF. The CDR3 region has the DNA TGCGCCAGCAGCCGAATGGGACTAGCGGGAGCGAACTGGGGGCACCGGGGAGCTGTTTTT.

CDR3 sequence (DNA): TGTGCCAGTAGTATAGGGCGAGCGGGAGCTACAGAGACCCAGTACTTC. It yields the protein CASSIGRAGATETQYF. The chain links TRBV19 to TRBJ2-5, with 8 bases that match TRBD2. Germline loops: CDR1 LNHDA, CDR2 SQIVND (reference sequence). This CDR3 has 16 amino acids. Trimming at V came to 1 base and at J to 4 bases, leaving 8 bases not matched to a gene.

This clone is labeled medium-sized. The J gene is TRBJ1-1, the V gene TRBV30; perhaps TRBD1 as D (6 bases). Germline V gene sequence: CDR1 GTSNPN, CDR2 SVGIG (reference sequence). There are 13 residues in the CDR3. Trimming took off 4 bases at V and 0 bases at J, with 9 bases between the two ends. The CDR3 coding sequence is TGTGCCTGGACGGGACACATGAACACTGAAGCTTTCTTT. This codes for CAWTGHMNTEAFF.

This clone occurred once. A far larger clone is only one base removed, so a read error is likely. V gene TRBV1 combines with J gene TRBJ2-5; TRBD2, the D gene given by the table, was not confirmed from the DNA. TRBV1 is given as a pseudogene. The CDR3 has 10 amino acids. The CDR3 region is CTSSQGDLYF. As DNA, the CDR3 is TGCACCAGCAGCCAGGGGGACTTATACTTC.

This clone was detected a few times. The DNA for the CDR3 is TGTGCCAGCAGTGATCCCCCTCAGGACTATAATTCACCCCTCCACTTT. It encodes CASSDPPQDYNSPLHF. The V and J genes are TRBV6-1 and TRBJ1-6, with D uncertain. Looked up from germline, CDR1 is MNHNS and CDR2 is SASEGT. The CDR3 spans 16 residues. V shed 3 bases and J shed 3 bases, with 12 bases lying between them.

Within the sample, this clone is medium-sized. The rearrangement uses TRBV10-3 and TRBJ2-7, with D uncertain. The germline gives CDR1 ENHRY, CDR2 SYGVKD. The CDR3 contains 11 residues. V lost 9 bases, J lost 0 bases, and 6 bases lay in between. CDR3 residues: CAMGPSYEQYF. As DNA, the CDR3 is TGTGCCATGGGCCCCTCCTACGAGCAGTACTTC.